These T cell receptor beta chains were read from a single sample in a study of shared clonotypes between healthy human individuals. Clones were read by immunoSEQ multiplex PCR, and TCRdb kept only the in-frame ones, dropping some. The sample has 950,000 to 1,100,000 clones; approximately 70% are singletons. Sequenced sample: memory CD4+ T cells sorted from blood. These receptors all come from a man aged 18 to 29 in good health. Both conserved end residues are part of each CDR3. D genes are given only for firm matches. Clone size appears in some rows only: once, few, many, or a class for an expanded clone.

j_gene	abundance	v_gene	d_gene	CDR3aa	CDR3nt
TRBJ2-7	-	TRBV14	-	CASSQEALDASYEQYF	TGTGCCAGCAGCCAAGAGGCGCTGGACGCATCCTACGAGCAGTACTTC
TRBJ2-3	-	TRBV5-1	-	CASSWRGENTDTQYF	TGCGCCAGCAGTTGGAGAGGGGAAAACACAGATACGCAGTATTTT
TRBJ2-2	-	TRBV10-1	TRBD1	CASSPTGVAVIGELFF	TGCGCCAGCAGTCCCACAGGGGTAGCAGTCATCGGGGAGCTGTTTTTT
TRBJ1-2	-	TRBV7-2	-	CASSLGYQSKGGYTF	TGTGCCAGCAGCTTAGGGTATCAAAGCAAAGGTGGCTACACCTTC
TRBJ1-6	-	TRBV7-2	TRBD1	CASSLGQGDNSPLHF	TGTGCCAGCAGCTTAGGACAGGGGGATAATTCACCCCTCCACTTT
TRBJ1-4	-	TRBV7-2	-	CASTPGRNEKLFF	TGTGCCAGCACCCCCGGTCGGAATGAAAAACTGTTTTTT
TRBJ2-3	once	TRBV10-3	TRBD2	CAISESKAGGADTQYF	TGTGCCATCAGTGAGTCGAAAGCGGGAGGGGCAGATACGCAGTATTTT
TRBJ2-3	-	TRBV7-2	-	CASSLVGIASTDTQYF	TGTGCCAGCAGCTTAGTAGGGATAGCTAGCACAGATACGCAGTATTTT
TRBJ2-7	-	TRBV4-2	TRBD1	CASSQDWTGPYEQYF	TGTGCCAGCAGCCAAGATTGGACAGGCCCCTACGAGCAGTACTTC
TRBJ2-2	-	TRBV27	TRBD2	CASSLGGTAFGELFF	TGTGCCAGCAGTTTGGGAGGGACGGCCTTTGGGGAGCTGTTTTTT
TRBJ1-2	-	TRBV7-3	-	CASSRTAGSNYGYTF	TGTGCCAGCAGCAGGACAGCGGGATCAAACTATGGCTACACCTTC
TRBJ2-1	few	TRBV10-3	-	CAISESSTGNQRQFF	TGTGCCATCAGTGAGTCCTCAACGGGCAACCAACGGCAGTTCTTC
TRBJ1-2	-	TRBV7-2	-	CASSLSTGEVGYTF	TGTGCCAGCAGCCTCTCGACGGGAGAGGTAGGCTACACCTTC
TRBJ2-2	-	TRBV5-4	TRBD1	CASSRTGGTGELFF	TGTGCCAGCAGCCGTACAGGGGGCACCGGGGAGCTGTTTTTT
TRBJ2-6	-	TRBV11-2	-	CASSLSWGANVLTF	TGTGCCAGCAGCTTAAGCTGGGGGGCCAACGTCCTGACTTTC
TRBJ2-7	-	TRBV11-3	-	CASSLHNGAAYEQYF	TGTGCCAGCAGCTTACATAACGGTGCGGCCTACGAGCAGTACTTC
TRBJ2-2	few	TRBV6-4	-	CASSETGFTGELFF	TGTGCCAGCAGTGAAACAGGGTTCACCGGGGAGCTGTTTTTT
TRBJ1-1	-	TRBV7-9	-	CASSPAGGTEAFF	TGTGCCAGCAGCCCCGCCGGGGGCACTGAAGCTTTCTTT
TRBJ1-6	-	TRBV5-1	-	CASSLGGARDSPLHF	TGCGCCAGCAGCTTAGGGGGGGCTCGGGATTCACCCCTCCACTTT
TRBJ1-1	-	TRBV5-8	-	CASSLFLSTEAFF	TGTGCCAGCAGCTTGTTTCTGAGCACTGAAGCTTTCTTT
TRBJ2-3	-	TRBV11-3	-	CASSGGGASTDTQYF	TGTGCCAGCAGCGGCGGAGGGGCTAGCACAGATACGCAGTATTTT
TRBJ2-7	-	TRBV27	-	CASSLSSGRGRSYEQYF	TGTGCCAGCAGTTTATCCTCGGGGCGGGGGCGCTCCTACGAGCAGTACTTC
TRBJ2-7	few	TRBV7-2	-	CASSPSGDLGEQYF	TGTGCCAGCAGCCCCTCAGGGGACTTGGGCGAGCAGTACTTC
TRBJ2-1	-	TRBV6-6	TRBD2	CASSQTGLEFDEQFF	TGTGCCAGCAGTCAAACCGGACTAGAATTCGATGAGCAGTTCTTC
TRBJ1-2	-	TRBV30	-	CAWSLRWDAGYTF	TGTGCCTGGAGCCTCAGGTGGGATGCTGGCTACACCTTC